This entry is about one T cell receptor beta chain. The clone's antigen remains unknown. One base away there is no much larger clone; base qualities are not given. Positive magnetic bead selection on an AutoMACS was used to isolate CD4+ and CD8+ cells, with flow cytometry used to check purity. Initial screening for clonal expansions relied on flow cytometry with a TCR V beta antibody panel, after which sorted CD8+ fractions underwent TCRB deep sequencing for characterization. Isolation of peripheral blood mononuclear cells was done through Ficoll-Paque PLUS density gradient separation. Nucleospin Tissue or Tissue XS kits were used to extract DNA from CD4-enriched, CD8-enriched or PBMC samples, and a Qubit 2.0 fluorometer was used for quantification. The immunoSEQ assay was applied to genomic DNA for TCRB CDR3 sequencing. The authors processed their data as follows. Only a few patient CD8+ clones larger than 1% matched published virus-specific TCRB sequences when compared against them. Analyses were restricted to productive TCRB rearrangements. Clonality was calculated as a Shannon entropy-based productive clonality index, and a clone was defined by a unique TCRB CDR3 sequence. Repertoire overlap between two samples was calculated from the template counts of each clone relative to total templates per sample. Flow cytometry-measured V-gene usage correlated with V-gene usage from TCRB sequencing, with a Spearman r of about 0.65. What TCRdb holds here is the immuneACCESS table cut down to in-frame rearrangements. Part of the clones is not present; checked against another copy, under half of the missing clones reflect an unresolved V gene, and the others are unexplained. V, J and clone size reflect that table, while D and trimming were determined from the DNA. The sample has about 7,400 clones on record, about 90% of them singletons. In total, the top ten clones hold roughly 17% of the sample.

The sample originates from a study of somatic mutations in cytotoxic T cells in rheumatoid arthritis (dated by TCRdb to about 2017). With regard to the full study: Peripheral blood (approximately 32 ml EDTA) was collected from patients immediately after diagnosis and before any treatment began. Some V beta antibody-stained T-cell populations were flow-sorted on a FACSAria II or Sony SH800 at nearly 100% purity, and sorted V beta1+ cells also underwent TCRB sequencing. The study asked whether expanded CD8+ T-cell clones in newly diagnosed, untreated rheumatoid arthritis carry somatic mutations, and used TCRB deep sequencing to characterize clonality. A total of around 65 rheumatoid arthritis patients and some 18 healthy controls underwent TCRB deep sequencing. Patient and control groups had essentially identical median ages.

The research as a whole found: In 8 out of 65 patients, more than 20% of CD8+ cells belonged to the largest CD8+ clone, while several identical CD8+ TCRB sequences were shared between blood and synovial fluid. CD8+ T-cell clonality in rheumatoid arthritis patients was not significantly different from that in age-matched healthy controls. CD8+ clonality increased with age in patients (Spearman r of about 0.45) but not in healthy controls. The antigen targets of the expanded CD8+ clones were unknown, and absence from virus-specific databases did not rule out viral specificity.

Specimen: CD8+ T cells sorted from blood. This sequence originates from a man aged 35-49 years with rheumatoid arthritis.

In nucleotide form, the sequence is TGTGCCAGCAGCAGGGGCTGGGGGACCACTGAAGCTTTCTTT. Protein translation: CASSRGWGTTEAFF. The rearrangement joined TRBV6-5 to TRBJ1-1; a tentative D call is TRBD1 (6 bases match). V drops 6 bases and J drops 4 bases, leaving 15 bases in between. The CDR3 measures 14 amino acids from cysteine to phenylalanine. The only DNA kept is the CDR3, 42 bases in frame from the first base. Looking up the germline V gene yields CDR1 MNHEY and CDR2 SVGAGI.